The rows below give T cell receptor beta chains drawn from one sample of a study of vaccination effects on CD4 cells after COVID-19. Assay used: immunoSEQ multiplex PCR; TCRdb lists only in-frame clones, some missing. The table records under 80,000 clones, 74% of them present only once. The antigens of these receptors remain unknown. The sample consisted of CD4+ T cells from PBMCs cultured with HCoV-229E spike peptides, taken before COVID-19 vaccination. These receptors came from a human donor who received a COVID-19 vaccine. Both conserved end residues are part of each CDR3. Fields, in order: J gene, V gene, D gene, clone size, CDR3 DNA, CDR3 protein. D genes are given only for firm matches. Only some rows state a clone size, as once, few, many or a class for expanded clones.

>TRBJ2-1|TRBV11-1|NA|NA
TGTGCCAGCAGCTTAAAAGCCGGGACCCGATACAATGAGCAGTTCTTC
CASSLKAGTRYNEQFF
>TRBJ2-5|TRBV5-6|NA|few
TGTGCCAGCAGCTACCGGACGGTATGGGGAGAGACCCAGTACTTC
CASSYRTVWGETQYF
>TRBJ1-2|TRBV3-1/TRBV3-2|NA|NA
TGTGCCAGCAGCCAAGAGGGCAGGGACTATGGCTACACCTTC
CASSQEGRDYGYTF
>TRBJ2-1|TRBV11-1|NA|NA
TGTGCCAGCAGCTCAGGACGACACAATGAGCAGTTCTTC
CASSSGRHNEQFF
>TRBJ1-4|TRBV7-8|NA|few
TGTGCCAGCAGTCGAAACAGGGTTTCTAATGAAAAACTGTTTTTT
CASSRNRVSNEKLFF
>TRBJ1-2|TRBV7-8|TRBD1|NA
TGTGCCAGCAGAAAGACAGGGACGGAGGGCTACACCTTC
CASRKTGTEGYTF
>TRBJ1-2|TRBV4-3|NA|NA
TGCGCCAGCAGCCAAGAACAGGGCTATGGCTACACCTTC
CASSQEQGYGYTF
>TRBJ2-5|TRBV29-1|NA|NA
TGCAGCGTCCGGGGACTTGATGGGGGGGCAGGGGAGACCCAGTACTTC
CSVRGLDGGAGETQYF
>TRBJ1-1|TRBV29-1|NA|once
TGCAGCGTTGAGAAGGGAGTTGGTTACACTGAAGCTTTCTTT
CSVEKGVGYTEAFF
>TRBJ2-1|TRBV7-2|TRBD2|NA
TGTGCCAGCAGCACCGCGGGGGGGCCCGGTGAGCAGTTCTTC
CASSTAGGPGEQFF
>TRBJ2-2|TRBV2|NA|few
TGTGCCAGCAGTGAGTGGGGGCAGGTCGGGGAGCTGTTTTTT
CASSEWGQVGELFF
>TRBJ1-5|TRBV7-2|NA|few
TGTGCCAGCAGCTTGTTCGGGCAGCCCCAGCATTTT
CASSLFGQPQHF
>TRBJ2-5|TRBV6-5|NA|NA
TGTGCCAGCACAAGGGCAGGTGCAGAGACCCAGTACTTC
CASTRAGAETQYF
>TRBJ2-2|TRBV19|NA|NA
TGTGCCAGTAGTAACCATCGGGCCTTACGAAAGACCGGGGAGCTGTTTTTT
CASSNHRALRKTGELFF
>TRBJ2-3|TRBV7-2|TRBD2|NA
TGTGCCAGCAGCTTTCGGCGGGGGGTCACAGATACGCAGTATTTT
CASSFRRGVTDTQYF
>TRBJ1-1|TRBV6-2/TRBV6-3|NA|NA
TGTGCCAGCAGCTCCACGGGGAGTACTGAAGCTTTCTTT
CASSSTGSTEAFF
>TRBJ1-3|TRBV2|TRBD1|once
TGTGCCAGCACCGAGGACAGGGGAAACACCATATATTTT
CASTEDRGNTIYF
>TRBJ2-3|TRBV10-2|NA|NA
TGCGCCACCGGGACTGGCACAGATACGCAGTATTTT
CATGTGTDTQYF
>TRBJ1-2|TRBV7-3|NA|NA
TGTGCCAGCAGCTTAAAACCAGGGCTCTATGGCTACACCTTC
CASSLKPGLYGYTF
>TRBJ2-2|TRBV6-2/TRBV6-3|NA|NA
TGTGCCAGCAGTTACGGTAGGGGCGGAACCGGGGAGCTGTTTTTT
CASSYGRGGTGELFF
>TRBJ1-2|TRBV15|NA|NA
TGTGCCACCAGCAGACAATATCAGGGGAACTATGGCTACACCTTC
CATSRQYQGNYGYTF
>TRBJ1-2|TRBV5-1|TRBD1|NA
TGCGCCAGCAGCTTGGTCGGGACAGGGGGGGATGGCTACACCTTC
CASSLVGTGGDGYTF
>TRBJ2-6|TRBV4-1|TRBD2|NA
TGCGCCAGCAGCCAAGGCCTAGCGGGGAGCTCTGGGGCCAACGTCCTGACTTTC
CASSQGLAGSSGANVLTF
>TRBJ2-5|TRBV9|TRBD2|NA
TGTGCCAGCAGCGTCGGTGAGAGCGGGGGAATCCAAGAGACCCAGTACTTC
CASSVGESGGIQETQYF
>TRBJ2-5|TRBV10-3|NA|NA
TGTGCCATCAGTGCGGCGCAGACAGCGCGAGAGACCCAGTACTTC
CAISAAQTARETQYF
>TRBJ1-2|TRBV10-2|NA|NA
TGCGCCAGCAGTGATTTTCGAGGTTATGACTATGGCTACACCTTC
CASSDFRGYDYGYTF
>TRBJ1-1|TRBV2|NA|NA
TGTGCCAGCGACCCCGCGCCACGGTCGAACACTGAAGCTTTCTTT
CASDPAPRSNTEAFF
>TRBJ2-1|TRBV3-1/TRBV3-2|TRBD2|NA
TGTGCCAGCAGCCAAGTTTTCGTGGGACTAGTTTCGGATGAGCAGTTCTTC
CASSQVFVGLVSDEQFF
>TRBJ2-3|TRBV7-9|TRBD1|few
TGTGCCAGCAGCTCAGGACAGGGACCTGCGACGGATACGCAGTATTTT
CASSSGQGPATDTQYF
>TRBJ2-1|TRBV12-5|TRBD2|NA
TGTGCTAGTGGTTTCGGACTAGCGGGGTACAATGAGCAGTTCTTC
CASGFGLAGYNEQFF
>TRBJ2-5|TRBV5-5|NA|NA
TGTGCCAGCAGGGTTATGGGTATCCAAGAGACCCAGTACTTC
CASRVMGIQETQYF